What follows is one T cell receptor beta chain and its context. Its specificity is unknown. Cycle 7 day 1, cycle 4 day 1, and baseline were the timepoints at which blood was sampled. The entry originates in a study of OX40 agonist ivuxolimab in advanced cancers. At the level of the study: Cohort: 82.7% men, mean age 60, aged roughly 23 to 79. Whole-study results and caveats: Undetermined was the antigen specificity of the expanded peripheral T cells. Relative to CD4+, CD8+ T cells held more expanded clones on average.

Germline CDR1 SGHTA, CDR2 FQGTGA. V lost 0 bases and J lost 10, with 22 bases in between. This CDR3 contains 17 residues. Sequencing used immunoSEQ multiplex PCR; TCRdb keeps in-frame clones, though not all of them. The sample includes some 84,000 clones, roughly 89% of them seen just once. This clonotype was obtained from an adult with an advanced solid tumor such as melanoma, head and neck, liver or kidney cancer. The chain couples TRBV7-3 to TRBJ2-1; D possibly corresponds to TRBD2 (5 bases). The material was CD4+ or CD8+ T cells sorted from blood, obtained in a trial of the OX40 agonist ivuxolimab. CDR3 DNA sequence: TGTGCCAGCAGCTTAACCCCTAGCAGACCCGGGGTGGTGGAGCAGTTCTTC. It translates to CASSLTPSRPGVVEQFF.